A selection of T cell receptor beta chains follows, all from one sample in a study of T-cell memory formation after mild COVID-19. MiXCR, run by TCRdb on the 5' RACE reads, gives a single entry per CDR3 protein. The sample comprises some 490,000 distinct CDR3 sequences, over 15% of which are singletons, and 12% rests with the top ten. Material: PBMCs or a T cell subset sorted from them (not recorded which). The source is an adult woman who had mild COVID-19 (a few samples of this study predate the infection). Cell type and time point are not known. The conserved cysteine and the conserved F or W are not part of the CDR3 here. Fields, in order: V gene, J gene, CDR3 protein.

TRBV29-1	TRBJ2-1	GWETGEGNEQF
TRBV9	TRBJ2-1	ASSVLPFGLAGTVYNEQF
TRBV4-1	TRBJ2-3	ASSLGLAGVSQDTQY
TRBV23-1	TRBJ2-5	ATQWARETQY
TRBV30	TRBJ1-1	AWSWTGGHEAF
TRBV24-1	TRBJ1-5	APSITGRDQPQH
TRBV10-3	TRBJ2-5	AISESTSETQY
TRBV20-1	TRBJ1-2	SASTGGASYGYT
TRBV5-6	TRBJ1-1	ASSSRVGQRYEAF
TRBV5-4	TRBJ2-3	ASSYRQGITDTQY
TRBV5-1	TRBJ1-1	ASSLGQGRSTEAF
TRBV19	TRBJ2-5	ASSMMVRLRETQY
TRBV6-2/TRBV6-3	TRBJ2-1	ASSSNSGRELYNEQF
TRBV6-1	TRBJ2-1	ASSEARWRGNEQF
TRBV5-4	TRBJ2-5	ASSTGPKETQY
TRBV6-1	TRBJ2-1	ASSHTPNVGDNEQF
TRBV5-1	TRBJ2-1	ASSAGREEF